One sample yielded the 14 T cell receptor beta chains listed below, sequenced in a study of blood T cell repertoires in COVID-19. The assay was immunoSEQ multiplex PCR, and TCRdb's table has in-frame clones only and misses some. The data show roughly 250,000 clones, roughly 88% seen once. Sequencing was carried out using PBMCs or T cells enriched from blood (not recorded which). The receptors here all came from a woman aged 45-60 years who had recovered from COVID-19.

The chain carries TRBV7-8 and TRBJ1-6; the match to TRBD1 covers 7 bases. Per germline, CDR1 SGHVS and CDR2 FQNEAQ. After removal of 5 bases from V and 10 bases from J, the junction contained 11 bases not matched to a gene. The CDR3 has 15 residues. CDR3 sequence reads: CASSTRQGSQSPLHF. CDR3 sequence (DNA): TGTGCCAGCAGCACCCGACAGGGTTCTCAATCACCCCTCCACTTT. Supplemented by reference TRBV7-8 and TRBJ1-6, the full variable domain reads GAGVSQSPRYKVAKRGQDVALRCDPISGHVSLFWYQQALGQGPEFLTYFQNEAQLDKSGLPSDRFFAERPEGSVSTLKIQRTQQEDSAVYLCASSTRQGSQSPLHFGNGTRLTVT.

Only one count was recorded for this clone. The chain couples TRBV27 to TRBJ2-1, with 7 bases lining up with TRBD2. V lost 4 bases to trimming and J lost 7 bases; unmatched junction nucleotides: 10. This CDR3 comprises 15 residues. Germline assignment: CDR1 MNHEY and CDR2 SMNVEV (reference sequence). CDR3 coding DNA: TGTGCCAGCAGTTCTTCTGGGTCGGGAGGTAATGAGCAGTTCTTC. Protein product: CASSSSGSGGNEQFF.

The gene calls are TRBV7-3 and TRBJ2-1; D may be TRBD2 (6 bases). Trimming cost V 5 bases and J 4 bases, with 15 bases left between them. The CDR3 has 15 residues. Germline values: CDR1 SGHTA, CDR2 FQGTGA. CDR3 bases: TGTGCCAGCAGCCCAGTGGGGGGACTTTACAATGAGCAGTTCTTC. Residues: CASSPVGGLYNEQFF.

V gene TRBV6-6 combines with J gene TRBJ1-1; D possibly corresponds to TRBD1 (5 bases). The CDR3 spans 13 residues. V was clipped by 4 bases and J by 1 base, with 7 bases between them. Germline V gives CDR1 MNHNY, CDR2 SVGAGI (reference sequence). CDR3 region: CASSWTQNTEAFF. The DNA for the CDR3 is TGTGCCAGCAGTTGGACACAGAACACTGAAGCTTTCTTT.

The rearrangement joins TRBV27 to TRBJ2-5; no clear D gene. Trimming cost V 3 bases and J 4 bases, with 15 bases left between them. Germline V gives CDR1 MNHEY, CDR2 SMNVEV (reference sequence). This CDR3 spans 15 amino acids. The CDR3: CASSFNLGRGETQYF. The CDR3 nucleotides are TGTGCCAGCAGTTTTAATCTCGGAAGAGGAGAGACCCAGTACTTC.

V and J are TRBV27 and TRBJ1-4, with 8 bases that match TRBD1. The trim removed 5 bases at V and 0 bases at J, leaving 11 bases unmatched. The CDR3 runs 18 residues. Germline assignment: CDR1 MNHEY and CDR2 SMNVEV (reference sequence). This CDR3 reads CASSAAGGVYATNEKLFF. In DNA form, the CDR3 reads TGTGCCAGCAGTGCAGCAGGGGGCGTCTATGCAACTAATGAAAAACTGTTTTTT.

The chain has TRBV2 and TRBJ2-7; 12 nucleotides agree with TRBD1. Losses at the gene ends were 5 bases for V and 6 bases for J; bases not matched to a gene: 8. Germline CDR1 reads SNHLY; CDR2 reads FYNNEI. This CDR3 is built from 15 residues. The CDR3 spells CASSWDGTGGGEQYF. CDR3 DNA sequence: TGTGCCAGCAGTTGGGACGGGACAGGGGGCGGCGAGCAGTACTTC.

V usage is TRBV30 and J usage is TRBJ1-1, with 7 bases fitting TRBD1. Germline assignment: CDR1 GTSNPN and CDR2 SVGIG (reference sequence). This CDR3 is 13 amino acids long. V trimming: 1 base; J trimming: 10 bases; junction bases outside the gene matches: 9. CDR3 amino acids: CAWSEFHRGRAFF. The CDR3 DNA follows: TGTGCCTGGAGTGAATTCCACAGGGGCCGAGCTTTCTTT.

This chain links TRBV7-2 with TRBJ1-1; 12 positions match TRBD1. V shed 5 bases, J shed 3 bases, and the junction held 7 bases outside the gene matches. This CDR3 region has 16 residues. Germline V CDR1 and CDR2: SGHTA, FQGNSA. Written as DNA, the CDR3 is TGTGCCAGCAGCCCAGCGGGGACAGGGGGCTACACTGAAGCTTTCTTT. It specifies CASSPAGTGGYTEAFF.

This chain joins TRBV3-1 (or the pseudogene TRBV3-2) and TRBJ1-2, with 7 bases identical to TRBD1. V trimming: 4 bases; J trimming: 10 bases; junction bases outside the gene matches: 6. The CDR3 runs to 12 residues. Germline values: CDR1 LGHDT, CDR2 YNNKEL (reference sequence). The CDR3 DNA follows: TGTGCCAGCAGCCCAGGGGGTATAGCCTACACCTTC. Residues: CASSPGGIAYTF.

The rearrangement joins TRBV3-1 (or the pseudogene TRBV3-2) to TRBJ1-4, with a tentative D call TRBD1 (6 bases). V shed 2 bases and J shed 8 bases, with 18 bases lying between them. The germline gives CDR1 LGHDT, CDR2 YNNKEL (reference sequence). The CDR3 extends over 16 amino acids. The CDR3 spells CASSQPITGIDEKLFF. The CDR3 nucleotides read TGTGCCAGCAGCCAACCAATCACAGGGATAGACGAAAAACTGTTTTTT.

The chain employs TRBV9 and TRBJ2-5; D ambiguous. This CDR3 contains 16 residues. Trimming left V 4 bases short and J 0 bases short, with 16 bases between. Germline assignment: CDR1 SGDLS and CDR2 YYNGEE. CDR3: CASSQAQTYDQETQYF. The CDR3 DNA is TGTGCCAGCAGCCAAGCGCAGACTTACGACCAAGAGACCCAGTACTTC.

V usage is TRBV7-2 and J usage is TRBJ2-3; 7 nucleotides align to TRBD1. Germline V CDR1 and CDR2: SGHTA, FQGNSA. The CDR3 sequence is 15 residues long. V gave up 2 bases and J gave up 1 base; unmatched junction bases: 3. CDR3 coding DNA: TGTGCCAGCAGCTTAACAGGGGTAGGCACAGATACGCAGTATTTT. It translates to CASSLTGVGTDTQYF.

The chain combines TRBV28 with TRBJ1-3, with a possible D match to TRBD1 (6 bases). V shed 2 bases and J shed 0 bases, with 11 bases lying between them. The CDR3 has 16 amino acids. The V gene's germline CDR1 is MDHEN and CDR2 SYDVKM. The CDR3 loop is CASSLAGDRSGNTIYF. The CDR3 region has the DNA TGTGCCAGCAGTTTAGCAGGGGACCGCTCTGGAAACACCATATATTTT.